This T cell receptor (beta chain) comes out of a study of blood T cell repertoires in COVID-19. On the study more broadly: The origin of the acute and convalescent COVID-19 samples was the United States, Italy and Spain. Nucleic acid was either cDNA or gDNA, and it came from T cells, B-cell-depleted T cells, or PBMCs.

Original analysis: Amplifying reference gene primers gave estimates of nucleated cell counts. Clones were read by immunoSEQ multiplex PCR, and TCRdb kept only the in-frame ones, dropping some. V, J and clone size derive from that table, while D and trimming were established from the DNA sequence. The sample gives 350,000 or so clones, roughly 89% of which show up once; around 4% is in the top ten. Looked up from germline, CDR1 is SEHNR and CDR2 is FQNEAQ (reference sequence). The ends lost 5 bases at V and 5 bases at J; junction bases unmatched: 12. The CDR3 is 16 residues long. Followed longitudinally, the Seattle patients had been enrolled during active infection.

This clonotype originated in a woman aged 60 to 75 with COVID-19, enrolled during active disease. The V gene is TRBV7-9, the J gene TRBJ2-5; 9 positions agree with TRBD1. Sequenced input: peripheral blood. The CDR3 loop reads CASSPSGTGPWETQYF. DNA for the CDR3: TGTGCCAGCAGCCCTTCCGGGACAGGGCCGTGGGAGACCCAGTACTTC.